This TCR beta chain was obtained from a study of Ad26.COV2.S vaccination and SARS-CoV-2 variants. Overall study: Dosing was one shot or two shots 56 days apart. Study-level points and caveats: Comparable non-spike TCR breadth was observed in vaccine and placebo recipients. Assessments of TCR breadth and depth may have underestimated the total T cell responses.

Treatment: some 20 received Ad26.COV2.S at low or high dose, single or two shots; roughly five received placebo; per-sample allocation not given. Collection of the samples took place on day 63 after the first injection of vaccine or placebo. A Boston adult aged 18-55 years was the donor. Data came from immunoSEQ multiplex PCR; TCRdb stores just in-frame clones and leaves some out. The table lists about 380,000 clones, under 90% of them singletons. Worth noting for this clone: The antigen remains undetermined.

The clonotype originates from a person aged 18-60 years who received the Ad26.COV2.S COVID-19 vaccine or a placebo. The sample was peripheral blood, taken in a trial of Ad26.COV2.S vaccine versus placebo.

In DNA form, the CDR3 reads TGCGCCAGCAGCCCGACTGCTCGAAAGCGGGGGAGCTCCTACAATGAGCAGTTCTTC. Amino acids: CASSPTARKRGSSYNEQFF. This chain links TRBV5-1 with TRBJ2-1; 8 bases line up with TRBD2. V was clipped by 4 bases and J by 0 bases; unmatched bases: 15. There are 19 residues in the CDR3. From germline, CDR1 is SGHRS and CDR2 YFSETQ.